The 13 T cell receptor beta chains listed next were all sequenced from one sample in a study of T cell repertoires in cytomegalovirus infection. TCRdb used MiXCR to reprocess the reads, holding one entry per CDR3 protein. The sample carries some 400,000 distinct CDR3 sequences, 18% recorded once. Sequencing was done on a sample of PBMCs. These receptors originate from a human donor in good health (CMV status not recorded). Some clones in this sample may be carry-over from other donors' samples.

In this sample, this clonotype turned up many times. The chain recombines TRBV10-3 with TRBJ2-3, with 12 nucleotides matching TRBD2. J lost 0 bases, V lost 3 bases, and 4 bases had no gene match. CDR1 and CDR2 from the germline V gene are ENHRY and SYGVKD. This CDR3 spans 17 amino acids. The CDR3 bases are TGTGCCATCAGTGACTTCCTAGCGGGGGGGAGCACAGATACGCAGTATTTT. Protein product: CAISDFLAGGSTDTQYF.

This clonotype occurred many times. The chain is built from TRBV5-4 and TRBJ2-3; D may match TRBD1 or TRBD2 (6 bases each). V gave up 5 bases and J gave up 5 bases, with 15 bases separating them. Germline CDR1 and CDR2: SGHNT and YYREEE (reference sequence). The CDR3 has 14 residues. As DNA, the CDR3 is TGTGCCAGCAGTCAGACCGGGGGCGAAGATACGCAGTATTTT. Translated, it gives CASSQTGGEDTQYF.

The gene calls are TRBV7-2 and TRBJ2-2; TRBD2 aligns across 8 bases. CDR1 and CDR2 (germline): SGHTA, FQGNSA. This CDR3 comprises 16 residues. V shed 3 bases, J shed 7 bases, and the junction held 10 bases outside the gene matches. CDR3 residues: CASSFLRGGGLGELFF. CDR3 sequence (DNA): TGTGCCAGCAGCTTCCTCCGGGGGGGGGGCCTCGGGGAGCTGTTTTTT.

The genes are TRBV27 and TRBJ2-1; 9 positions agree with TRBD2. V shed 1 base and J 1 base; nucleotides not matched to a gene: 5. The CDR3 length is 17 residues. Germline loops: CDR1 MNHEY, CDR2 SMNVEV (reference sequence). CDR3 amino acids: CASSLWRGGTSYNEQFF. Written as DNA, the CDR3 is TGTGCCAGCAGTTTATGGCGGGGGGGGACGTCCTACAATGAGCAGTTCTTC.

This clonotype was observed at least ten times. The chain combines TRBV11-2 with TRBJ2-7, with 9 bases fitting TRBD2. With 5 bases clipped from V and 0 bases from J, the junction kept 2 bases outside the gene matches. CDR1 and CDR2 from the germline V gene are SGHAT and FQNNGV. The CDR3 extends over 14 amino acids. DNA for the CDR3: TGTGCCAGCAGCAATAGCGGGAGCTCCTACGAGCAGTACTTC. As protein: CASSNSGSSYEQYF.

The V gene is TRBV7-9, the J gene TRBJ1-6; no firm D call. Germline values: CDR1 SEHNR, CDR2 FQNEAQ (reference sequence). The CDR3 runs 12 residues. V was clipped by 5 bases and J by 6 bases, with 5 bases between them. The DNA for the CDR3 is TGTGCCAGCAGCACCCCTAATTCACCCCTCCACTTT. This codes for CASSTPNSPLHF.

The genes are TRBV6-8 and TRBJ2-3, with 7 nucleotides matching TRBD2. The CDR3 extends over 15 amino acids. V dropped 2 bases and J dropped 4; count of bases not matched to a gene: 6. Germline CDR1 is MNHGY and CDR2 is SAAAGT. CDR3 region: CASSYGSGGADTQYF. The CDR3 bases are TGTGCCAGCAGTTACGGGTCGGGAGGCGCAGATACGCAGTATTTT.

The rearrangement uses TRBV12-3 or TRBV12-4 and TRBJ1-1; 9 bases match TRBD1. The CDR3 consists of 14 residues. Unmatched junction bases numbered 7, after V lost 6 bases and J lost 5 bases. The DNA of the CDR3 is TGTGCCAGCAGGTTTGGACAGGGGTTGACTGAAGCTTTCTTT. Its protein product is CASRFGQGLTEAFF.

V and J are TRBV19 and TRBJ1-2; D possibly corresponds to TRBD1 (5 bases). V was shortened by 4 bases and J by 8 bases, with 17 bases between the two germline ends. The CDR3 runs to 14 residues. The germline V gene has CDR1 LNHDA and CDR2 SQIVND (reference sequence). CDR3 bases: TGTGCCAGTAGTACCTCGACAGCTCCCTGGGGCTACACCTTC. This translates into CASSTSTAPWGYTF. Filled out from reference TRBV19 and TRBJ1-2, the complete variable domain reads DGGITQSPKYLFRKEGQNVTLSCEQNLNHDAMYWYRQDPGQGLRLIYYSQIVNDFQKGDIAEGYSVSREKKESFPLTVTSAQKNPTAFYLCASSTSTAPWGYTFGSGTRLTVV.

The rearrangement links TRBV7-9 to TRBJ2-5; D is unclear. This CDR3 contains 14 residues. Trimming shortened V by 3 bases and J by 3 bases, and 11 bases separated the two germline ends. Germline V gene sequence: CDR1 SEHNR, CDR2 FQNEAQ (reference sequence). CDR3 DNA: TGTGCCAGCAGCTTCGTCCCGGGCGAAGAGACCCAGTACTTC. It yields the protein CASSFVPGEETQYF. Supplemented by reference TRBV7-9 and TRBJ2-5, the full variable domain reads DTGVSQNPRHKITKRGQNVTFRCDPISEHNRLYWYRQTLGQGPEFLTYFQNEAQLEKSRLLSDRFSAERPKGSFSTLEIQRTEQGDSAMYLCASSFVPGEETQYFGPGTRLLVL.

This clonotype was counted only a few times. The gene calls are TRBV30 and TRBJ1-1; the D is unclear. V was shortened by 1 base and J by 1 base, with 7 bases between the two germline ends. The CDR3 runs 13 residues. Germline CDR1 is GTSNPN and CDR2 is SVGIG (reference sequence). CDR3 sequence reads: CAWSGAENTEAFF. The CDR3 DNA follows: TGTGCCTGGAGTGGAGCAGAGAACACTGAAGCTTTCTTT.

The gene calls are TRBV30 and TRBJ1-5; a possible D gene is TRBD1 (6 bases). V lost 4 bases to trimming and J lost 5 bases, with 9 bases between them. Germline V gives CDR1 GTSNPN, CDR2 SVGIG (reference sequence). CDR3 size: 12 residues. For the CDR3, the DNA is TGTGCCTGGAACGACAGGTATCAGCCCCAGCATTTT. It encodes CAWNDRYQPQHF.

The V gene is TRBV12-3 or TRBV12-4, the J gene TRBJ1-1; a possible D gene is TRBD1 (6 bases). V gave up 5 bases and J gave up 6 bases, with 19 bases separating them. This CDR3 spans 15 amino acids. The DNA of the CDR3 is TGTGCCAGCAGTACAAAACAGGGATTACAGGCTGAAGCTTTCTTT. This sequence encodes CASSTKQGLQAEAFF.